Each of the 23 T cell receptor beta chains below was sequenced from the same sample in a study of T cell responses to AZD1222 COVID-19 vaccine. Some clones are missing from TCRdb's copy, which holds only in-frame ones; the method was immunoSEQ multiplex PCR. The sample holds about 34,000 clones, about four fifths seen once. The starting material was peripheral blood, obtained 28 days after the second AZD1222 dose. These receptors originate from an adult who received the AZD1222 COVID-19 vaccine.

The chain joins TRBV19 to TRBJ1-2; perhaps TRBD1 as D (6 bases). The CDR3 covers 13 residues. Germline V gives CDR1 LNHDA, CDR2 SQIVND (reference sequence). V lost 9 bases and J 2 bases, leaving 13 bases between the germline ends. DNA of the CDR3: TGTGCCAGCTGGGACAACTTGAACTATGGCTACACCTTC. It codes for CASWDNLNYGYTF.

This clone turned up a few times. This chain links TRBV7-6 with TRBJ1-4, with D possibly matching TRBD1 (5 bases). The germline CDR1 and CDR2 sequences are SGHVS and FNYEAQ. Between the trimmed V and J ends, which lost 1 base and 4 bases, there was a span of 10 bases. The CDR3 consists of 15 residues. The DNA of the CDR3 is TGTGCCAGCAGCTTAGTGGCAGGGAATAATGAAAAACTGTTTTTT. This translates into CASSLVAGNNEKLFF. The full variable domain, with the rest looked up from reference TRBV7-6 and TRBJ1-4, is GAGVSQSPRYKVTKRGQDVALRCDPISGHVSLYWYRQALGQGPEFLTYFNYEAQQDKSGLPNDRFSAERPEGSISTLTIQRTEQRDSAMYRCASSLVAGNNEKLFFGSGTQLSVL.

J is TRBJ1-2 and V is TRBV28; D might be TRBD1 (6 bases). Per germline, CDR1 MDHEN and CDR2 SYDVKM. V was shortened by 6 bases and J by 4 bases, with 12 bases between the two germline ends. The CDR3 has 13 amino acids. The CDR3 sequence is CASRLGQSYGYTF. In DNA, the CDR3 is TGTGCCAGCAGACTAGGACAGAGCTATGGCTACACCTTC.

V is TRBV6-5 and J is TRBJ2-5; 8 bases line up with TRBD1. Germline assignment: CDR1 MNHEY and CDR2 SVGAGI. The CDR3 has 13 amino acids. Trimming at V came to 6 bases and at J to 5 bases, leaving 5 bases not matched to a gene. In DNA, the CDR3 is TGTGCCAGCAGGACAACAGGGGGGGAGACCCAGTACTTC. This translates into CASRTTGGETQYF.

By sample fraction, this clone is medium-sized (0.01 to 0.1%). CDR3 in amino acids: CASSGQGITSPLHF. The CDR3 DNA reads TGCGCCAGCAGTGGACAGGGGATAACTTCACCCCTCCACTTT. The V and J genes are TRBV10-2 and TRBJ1-6; TRBD1 aligns across 8 bases. The CDR3 runs to 14 residues. V was pared by 4 bases and J by 9 bases, with 5 bases of the junction left unmatched. Per germline, CDR1 WSHSY and CDR2 SAAADI.

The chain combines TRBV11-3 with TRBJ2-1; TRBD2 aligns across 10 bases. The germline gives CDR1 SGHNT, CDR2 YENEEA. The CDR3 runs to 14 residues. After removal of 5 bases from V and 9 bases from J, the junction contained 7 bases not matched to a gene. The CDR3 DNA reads TGTGCCAGCAGCAAGGGACTAGCGTTTGTTGAGCAGTTCTTC. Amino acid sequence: CASSKGLAFVEQFF.

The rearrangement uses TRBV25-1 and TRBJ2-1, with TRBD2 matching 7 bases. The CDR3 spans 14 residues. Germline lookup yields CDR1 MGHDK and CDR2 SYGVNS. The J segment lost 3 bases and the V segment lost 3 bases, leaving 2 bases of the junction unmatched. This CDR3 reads CASSEAGDYNEQFF. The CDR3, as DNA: TGTGCCAGCAGTGAGGCGGGAGACTACAATGAGCAGTTCTTC.

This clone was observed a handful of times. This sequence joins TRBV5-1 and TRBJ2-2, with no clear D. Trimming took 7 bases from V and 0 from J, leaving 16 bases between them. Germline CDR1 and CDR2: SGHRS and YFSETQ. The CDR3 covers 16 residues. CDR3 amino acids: CASGIPPGSNTGELFF. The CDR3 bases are TGCGCCAGCGGCATCCCCCCAGGATCGAACACCGGGGAGCTGTTTTTT.

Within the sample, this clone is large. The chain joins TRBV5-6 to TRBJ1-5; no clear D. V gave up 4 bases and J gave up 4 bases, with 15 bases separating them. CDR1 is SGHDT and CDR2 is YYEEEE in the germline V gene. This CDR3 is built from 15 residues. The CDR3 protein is CASSQGSRENQPQHF. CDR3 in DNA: TGTGCCAGCAGCCAAGGGAGTCGAGAAAATCAGCCCCAGCATTTT.

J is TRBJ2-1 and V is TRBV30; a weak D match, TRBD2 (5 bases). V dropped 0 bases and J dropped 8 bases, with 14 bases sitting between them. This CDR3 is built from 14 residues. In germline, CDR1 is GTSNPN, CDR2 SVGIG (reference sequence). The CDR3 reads CAWSVLVSTHEQFF. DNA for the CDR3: TGTGCCTGGAGTGTACTAGTCAGTACCCATGAGCAGTTCTTC.

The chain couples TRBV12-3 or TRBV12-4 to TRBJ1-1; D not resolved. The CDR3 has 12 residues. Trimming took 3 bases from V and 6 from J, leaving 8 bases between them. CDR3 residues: CASSFRSPEAFF. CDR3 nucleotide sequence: TGTGCCAGCAGTTTTCGGAGCCCTGAAGCTTTCTTT.

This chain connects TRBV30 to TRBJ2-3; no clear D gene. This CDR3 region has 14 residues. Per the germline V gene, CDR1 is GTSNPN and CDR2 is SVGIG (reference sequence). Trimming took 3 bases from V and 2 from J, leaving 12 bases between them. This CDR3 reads CAWRKGWDTDTQYF. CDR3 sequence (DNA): TGTGCCTGGAGAAAGGGCTGGGACACAGATACGCAGTATTTT.

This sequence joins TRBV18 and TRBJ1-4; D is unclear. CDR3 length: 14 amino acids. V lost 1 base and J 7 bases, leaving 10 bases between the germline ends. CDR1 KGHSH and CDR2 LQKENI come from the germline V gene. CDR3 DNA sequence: TGTGCCAGCTCACCACGTAATTCCGTTGAAAAACTGTTTTTT. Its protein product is CASSPRNSVEKLFF.

The DNA of the CDR3 is TGTGCCAGCAGTGGGACAGGGAAGAGCTCCTATAATTCACCCCTCCACTTT. This sequence encodes CASSGTGKSSYNSPLHF. This rearrangement joins TRBV6-1 to TRBJ1-6; 8 nucleotides agree with TRBD1. This CDR3 has 17 residues. The germline V gene encodes CDR1 MNHNS and CDR2 SASEGT. J lost 0 bases, V lost 4 bases, and 5 bases had no gene match.

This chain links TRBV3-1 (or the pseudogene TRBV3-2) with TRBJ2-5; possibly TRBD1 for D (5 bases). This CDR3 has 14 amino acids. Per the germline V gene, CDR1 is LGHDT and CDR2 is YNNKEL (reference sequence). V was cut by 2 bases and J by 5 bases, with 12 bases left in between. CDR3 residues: CASSQPGHGETQYF. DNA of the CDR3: TGTGCCAGCAGCCAACCCGGACACGGGGAGACCCAGTACTTC.

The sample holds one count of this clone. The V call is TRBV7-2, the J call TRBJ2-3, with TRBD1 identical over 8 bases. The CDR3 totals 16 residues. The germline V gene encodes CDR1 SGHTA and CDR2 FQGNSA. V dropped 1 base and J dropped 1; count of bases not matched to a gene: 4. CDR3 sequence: CASSLVVTGGTDTQYF. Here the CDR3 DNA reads TGTGCCAGCAGCTTAGTGGTGACAGGGGGCACAGATACGCAGTATTTT.

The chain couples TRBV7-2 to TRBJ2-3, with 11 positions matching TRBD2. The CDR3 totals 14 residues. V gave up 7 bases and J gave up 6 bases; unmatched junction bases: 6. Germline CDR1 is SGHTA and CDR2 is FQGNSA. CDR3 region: CASMLAGGLDTQYF. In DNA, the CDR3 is TGTGCCAGCATGCTAGCGGGGGGACTCGATACGCAGTATTTT.

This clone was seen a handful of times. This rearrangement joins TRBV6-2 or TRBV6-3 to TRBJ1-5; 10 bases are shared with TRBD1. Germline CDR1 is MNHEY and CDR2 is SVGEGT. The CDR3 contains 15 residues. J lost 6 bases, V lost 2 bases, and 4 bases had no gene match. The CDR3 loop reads CASSYVGDRGQPQHF. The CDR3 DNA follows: TGTGCCAGCAGTTACGTCGGGGACAGGGGTCAGCCCCAGCATTTT.

The CDR3 DNA sequence: TGTGCCAGCAGCTTTCAAAGCCCTTCCCAAGAGACCCAGTACTTC. It specifies CASSFQSPSQETQYF. This chain links TRBV5-6 with TRBJ2-5; D ambiguous. The V end lost 2 bases, the J end lost 1 base, and 12 bases lay between the germline ends. The CDR3 is 15 amino acids. Per the germline V gene, CDR1 is SGHDT and CDR2 is YYEEEE.

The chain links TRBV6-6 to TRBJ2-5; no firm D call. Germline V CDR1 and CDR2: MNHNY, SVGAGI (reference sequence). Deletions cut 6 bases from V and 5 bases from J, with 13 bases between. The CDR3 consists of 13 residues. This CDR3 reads CASSSGFGETQYF. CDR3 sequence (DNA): TGTGCCAGCAGCTCCGGGTTTGGGGAGACCCAGTACTTC.

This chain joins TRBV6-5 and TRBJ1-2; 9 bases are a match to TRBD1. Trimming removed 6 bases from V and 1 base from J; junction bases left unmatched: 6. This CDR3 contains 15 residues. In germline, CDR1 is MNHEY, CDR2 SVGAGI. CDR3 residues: CASRLETGGNYGYTF. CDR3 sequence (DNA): TGTGCCAGCAGGCTAGAGACAGGGGGTAACTATGGCTACACCTTC.

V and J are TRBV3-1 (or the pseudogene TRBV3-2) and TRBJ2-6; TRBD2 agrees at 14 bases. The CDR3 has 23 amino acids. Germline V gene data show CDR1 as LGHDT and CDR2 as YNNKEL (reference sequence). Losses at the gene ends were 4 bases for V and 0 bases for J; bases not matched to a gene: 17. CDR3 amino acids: CASSLIFPPGLAGDLSGANVLTF. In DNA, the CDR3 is TGTGCCAGCAGCCTCATTTTCCCCCCGGGACTAGCGGGAGACCTCTCTGGGGCCAACGTCCTGACTTTC.

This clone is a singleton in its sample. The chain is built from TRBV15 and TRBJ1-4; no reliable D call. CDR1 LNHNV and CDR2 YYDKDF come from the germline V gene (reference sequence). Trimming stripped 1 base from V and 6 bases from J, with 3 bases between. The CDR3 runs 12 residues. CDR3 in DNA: TGTGCCACCAGCAGAGTGGATGAAAAACTGTTTTTT. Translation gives CATSRVDEKLFF.